The sequence of this T cell receptor (beta chain) was determined in a study of blood T cell repertoires in COVID-19. The length of the CDR3 is 14 residues. Trimming removed 4 bases from V and 3 bases from J, with 13 bases in between. Germline CDR1 is SGHRS and CDR2 is YFSETQ. This clone was seen a single time. Study processing details: Amplification with reference gene primers provided the estimates of nucleated cell counts. The table came from immunoSEQ multiplex PCR; TCRdb's copy has only in-frame clones and leaves some out. The V and J calls and clone size come from that table; D and trimming were worked out from the DNA. Counted here are about 60,000 clones, 80% to 90% occurring once; the ten biggest clones make up 6% to 6.5%.

The sequence derives from a human donor in a cohort sampled during active COVID-19. J is TRBJ1-1 and V is TRBV5-1; a weak D match, TRBD1 (6 bases). The specimen was peripheral blood. CDR3 loop: CASSTQGGDTEAFF. As DNA, the CDR3 is TGCGCCAGCAGCACACAGGGAGGGGACACTGAAGCTTTCTTT.